The 25 T cell receptor beta chains given below trace back to one sample, sequenced in a study of cytomegalovirus exposure and HLA in healthy donors. Repertoires were generated with immunoSEQ multiplex PCR, while TCRdb's copy carries only in-frame clones and drops some. This table has some 320,000 clones, roughly 90% appearing once. Sequenced input: PBMCs. The receptor set was obtained from a woman aged 25 to 39 in good health and CMV-seropositive.

CDR3 loop: CASSIGWGTDTQYF. DNA of the CDR3: TGTGCCAGTAGTATAGGTTGGGGGACAGATACGCAGTATTTT. The V gene is TRBV19, the J gene TRBJ2-3; possibly TRBD1 or TRBD2 for D (5 bases each). Germline-derived CDR1 and CDR2 are LNHDA and SQIVND (reference sequence). This CDR3 is 14 amino acids long. Trimming removed 1 base at V and 3 bases at J, with 8 bases between.

The V gene is TRBV7-2, the J gene TRBJ2-1; 10 bases agree with TRBD2. The CDR3 has 16 residues. Trimming at V came to 5 bases and at J to 5 bases, leaving 9 bases not matched to a gene. Germline CDR1 SGHTA, CDR2 FQGNSA. The CDR3, as DNA: TGTGCCAGCAGCCGGCAGCGGGGGGGCCTCCACAATGAGCAGTTCTTC. Its translation is CASSRQRGGLHNEQFF.

The chain is built from TRBV7-7 and TRBJ2-7; TRBD2 aligns across 10 bases. The CDR3 spans 15 residues. V gave up 3 bases and J gave up 3 bases; unmatched junction bases: 5. CDR1 is SSHAT and CDR2 is FNYEAQ in the germline V gene (reference sequence). Written as DNA, the CDR3 is TGTGCCAGCAGCTTCCTAGCGGGAGAAGGCTACGAGCAGTACTTC. It is translated as CASSFLAGEGYEQYF.

CDR3 DNA sequence: TGTGCCAGCAGCGTAGTCGGACAGGGGAAGCAGACCCAGTACTTC. Its translation: CASSVVGQGKQTQYF. The rearrangement joins TRBV9 to TRBJ2-5; TRBD1 agrees at 9 bases. Germline V gene sequence: CDR1 SGDLS, CDR2 YYNGEE. V was clipped by 0 bases and J by 6 bases; unmatched bases: 6. The CDR3 runs to 15 residues.

This chain joins TRBV29-1 and TRBJ2-7; possibly TRBD2 for D (5 bases). The CDR3 length is 13 residues. V lost 5 bases to trimming and J lost 1 base, with 12 bases between them. CDR1 is SQVTM, CDR2 ANQGSEA, per germline. This chain's CDR3 is CSVSPAASYEQYF. The CDR3 coding sequence is TGCAGCGTTTCCCCAGCGGCGTCCTACGAGCAGTACTTC.

The chain links TRBV7-7 to TRBJ2-5; D is perhaps TRBD1 (6 bases). Trimming removed 3 bases at V and 3 bases at J, with 8 bases between. In germline, CDR1 is SSHAT, CDR2 FNYEAQ (reference sequence). This CDR3 comprises 13 residues. CDR3: CASSLPGEETQYF. The DNA for the CDR3 is TGTGCCAGCAGCTTGCCAGGGGAAGAGACCCAGTACTTC.

This chain links TRBV29-1 with TRBJ1-1; D ambiguous. With 2 bases removed from V and 5 bases from J, the gap between germline ends came to 6 bases. The CDR3 is made up of 11 amino acids. Germline V CDR1 and CDR2: SQVTM, ANQGSEA. The CDR3 DNA reads as TGCAGCGTTGAATCGGGAACTGAAGCTTTCTTT. It encodes CSVESGTEAFF.

The table lists this clone with a few counts. CDR3 DNA: TGTGCTAGTGGTTTGGGGACACTCTCACACGAGCAGTACTTC. Its translation is CASGLGTLSHEQYF. The rearrangement joins TRBV12-5 to TRBJ2-7; D perhaps matches TRBD1 (5 bases). CDR1 and CDR2 from the germline V gene are LGHNT and FRNRAP. This CDR3 region has 14 residues. V dropped 1 base and J dropped 5 bases, with 12 bases sitting between them.

The V call is TRBV27, the J call TRBJ2-1; 12 bases map to TRBD2. J lost 8 bases, V lost 6 bases, and 8 bases had no gene match. CDR1 is MNHEY, CDR2 SMNVEV, per germline (reference sequence). The CDR3 loop spans 15 amino acids. CDR3 DNA sequence: TGTGCCAGCAGCGTGACTAGCGGGAGTTATTATGAGCAGTTCTTC. Translated, it gives CASSVTSGSYYEQFF.

As for this clone: Other DNA sequences of this sample code for an identical CDR3. V usage is TRBV9 and J usage is TRBJ1-1, with unresolved D. Germline assignment: CDR1 SGDLS and CDR2 YYNGEE. V lost 0 bases, J lost 1 base, and 4 bases lay in between. The CDR3 sequence is 13 residues long. CDR3 protein: CASSVVKNTEAFF. The CDR3 DNA reads as TGTGCCAGCAGCGTAGTGAAGAACACTGAAGCTTTCTTT. The complete variable domain, with remaining parts taken from reference TRBV9 and TRBJ1-1, reads DSGVTQTPKHLITATGQRVTLRCSPRSGDLSVYWYQQSLDQGLQFLIQYYNGEERAKGNILERFSAQQFPDLHSELNLSSLELGDSALYFCASSVVKNTEAFFGQGTRLTVV.

The chain combines TRBV28 with TRBJ2-5; D not certain. This CDR3 is 14 amino acids long. Germline CDR1 reads MDHEN; CDR2 reads SYDVKM. Trimming removed 6 bases at V and 2 bases at J, with 13 bases between. As DNA, the CDR3 is TGTGCCAGCAGAGCTGTCGCCAGGCAAGAGACCCAGTACTTC. This sequence encodes CASRAVARQETQYF.

This chain links TRBV28 with TRBJ2-1; a possible D gene is TRBD1 (5 bases). From germline, CDR1 is MDHEN and CDR2 SYDVKM. The CDR3 loop spans 16 amino acids. The V gene lost 5 bases and the J gene lost 5 bases, with 19 bases spanning the gap. The CDR3 loop is CASSLPGQGDNNEQFF. DNA for the CDR3: TGTGCCAGCAGTCTACCCGGCCAGGGCGACAACAATGAGCAGTTCTTC.

The V call is TRBV4-1, the J call TRBJ2-1, with 8 bases matching TRBD1. CDR3 size: 14 residues. V gave up 1 base and J gave up 7 bases; unmatched junction bases: 3. Per the germline V gene, CDR1 is MGHRA and CDR2 is YSYEKL. The DNA of the CDR3 is TGCGCCAGCAGCCAAGGGGACAGGTCTAATGAGCAGTTCTTC. Translating gives CASSQGDRSNEQFF.

This clone appeared once. The chain joins TRBV5-1 to TRBJ2-2; unclear D gene. CDR1 SGHRS and CDR2 YFSETQ come from the germline V gene. The CDR3 loop spans 14 amino acids. Trimming removed 3 bases from V and 3 bases from J, with 9 bases in between. The CDR3 loop is CASSSDGYTGELFF. CDR3 nucleotides: TGCGCCAGCAGCTCGGACGGCTACACCGGGGAGCTGTTTTTT.

The chain is built from TRBV9 and TRBJ2-1; 13 nucleotides line up with TRBD2. This CDR3 is built from 17 residues. V lost 3 bases, J lost 2 bases, and 5 bases stayed unmatched. Germline CDR1 SGDLS, CDR2 YYNGEE. The CDR3 DNA is TGTGCCAGCAGCGCCAGGACTAGCGGGGGCGCCTACAATGAGCAGTTCTTC. Residues: CASSARTSGGAYNEQFF.

This clone was picked up a small number of times. The V and J genes are TRBV7-7 and TRBJ1-5; D unresolved. The germline V gene has CDR1 SSHAT and CDR2 FNYEAQ (reference sequence). The V end lost 1 base, the J end lost 3 bases, and 4 bases lay between the germline ends. CDR3 length: 13 amino acids. The CDR3 protein is CASSLGTNQPQHF. The CDR3 coding sequence is TGTGCCAGCAGCTTAGGCACCAATCAGCCCCAGCATTTT.

The chain employs TRBV6-5 and TRBJ2-2, with D unresolved. Trimming removed 6 bases at V and 8 bases at J, with 13 bases between. This CDR3 is 13 amino acids long. Germline CDR1 is MNHEY and CDR2 is SVGAGI. The CDR3 DNA reads TGTGCCAGCAGCGGACCCCCGACAGGGGAGCTGTTTTTT. This codes for CASSGPPTGELFF.

The rearrangement links TRBV5-4 to TRBJ1-2, with 7 nucleotides matching TRBD1. V lost 4 bases, J lost 10 bases, and 16 bases stayed unmatched. Germline values: CDR1 SGHNT, CDR2 YYREEE (reference sequence). This CDR3 spans 15 amino acids. This chain's CDR3 is CASSRVDRANVDYTF. The CDR3 nucleotides read TGTGCCAGCAGCAGAGTAGACAGGGCGAACGTCGACTACACCTTC.

This clone was counted between two and nine times. The chain links TRBV19 to TRBJ1-5; 11 bases are a match to TRBD1. Germline V CDR1 and CDR2: LNHDA, SQIVND (reference sequence). The CDR3 is 15 residues long. V lost 6 bases, J lost 5 bases, and 6 bases stayed unmatched. In DNA, the CDR3 is TGTGCCAGTAGCGCCGGGACAGGGGGATATCAGCCCCAGCATTTT. This codes for CASSAGTGGYQPQHF.

The genes are TRBV7-8 and TRBJ2-3, with D perhaps assigned TRBD1 or TRBD2 (5 bases each). V shed 1 base and J shed 8 bases, with 13 bases lying between them. Germline V CDR1 and CDR2: SGHVS, FQNEAQ. This CDR3 comprises 14 residues. CDR3 region: CASSLESGPLTQYF. The CDR3 nucleotides are TGTGCCAGCAGCTTAGAATCGGGACCCCTTACGCAGTATTTT.

The rearrangement uses TRBV27 and TRBJ2-3; TRBD2 matches 8 bases. The CDR3 runs to 14 residues. Germline trimming cut 7 bases from V and 0 bases from J; bases unmatched to any gene: 3. Germline CDR1 and CDR2: MNHEY and SMNVEV (reference sequence). The CDR3 region is CASKLADSTDTQYF. The CDR3 DNA reads as TGTGCCAGCAAACTAGCGGATAGCACAGATACGCAGTATTTT.

V and J are TRBV4-1 and TRBJ1-5; D not certain. This CDR3 spans 14 amino acids. CDR1 is MGHRA and CDR2 is YSYEKL in the germline V gene. V was trimmed by 2 bases and J by 7 bases, leaving 12 bases between them. In DNA form, the CDR3 reads TGCGCCAGCAGCCAACTAGGGTATGGGCAGCCCCAGCATTTT. Amino acid sequence: CASSQLGYGQPQHF.

V usage is TRBV4-3 and J usage is TRBJ1-2, with TRBD1 matching 8 bases. The CDR3 runs 17 residues. The germline gives CDR1 LGHNA, CDR2 YSLEER. The V gene end was trimmed by 0 bases and the J gene end by 3 bases; junction bases not matched to a gene: 9. CDR3 coding DNA: TGCGCCAGCAGCCAAGATCGGTCTCAGGGGGCGTACTATGGCTACACCTTC. It encodes CASSQDRSQGAYYGYTF.

The CDR3 region is CASLSPNFGGKARGYTF. CDR3 nucleotides: TGTGCCAGCCTCTCCCCAAATTTTGGGGGGAAGGCTAGGGGCTACACCTTC. The gene calls are TRBV28 and TRBJ1-2; a weak D match, TRBD1 (5 bases). The CDR3 is 17 amino acids. From germline, CDR1 is MDHEN and CDR2 SYDVKM. The V end was cut by 8 bases, the J end by 8 bases, with 30 bases between.

The chain has TRBV18 and TRBJ1-1; no clear D gene. Per the germline V gene, CDR1 is KGHSH and CDR2 is LQKENI. Trimming shortened V by 2 bases and J by 7 bases, and 8 bases separated the two germline ends. This CDR3 contains 12 residues. The CDR3 nucleotides are TGTGCCAGCTCACCATACAAAGATGAAGCTTTCTTT. It translates to CASSPYKDEAFF. Variable domain in full (rest from reference TRBV18 and TRBJ1-1): NAGVMQNPRHLVRRRGQEARLRCSPMKGHSHVYWYRQLPEEGLKFMVYLQKENIIDESGMPKERFSAEFPKEGPSILRIQQVVRGDSAAYFCASSPYKDEAFFGQGTRLTVV.